These 15 T cell receptor beta chains came from one sample sequenced in a study of cytomegalovirus exposure and HLA in healthy donors. The PCR was carried out with 60 Vbeta primers and 13 Jbeta primers. TCRdb's copy holds only in-frame clones and misses some; the assay was immunoSEQ multiplex PCR. Across 40,000 or so clones, the top ten clones capture over 3.5% of the sample. Sequenced input: PBMCs. Receptor source: a male donor in good health and CMV-seronegative.

This clone registers medium-sized (0.01 to 0.1%) by frequency. V and J are TRBV29-1 and TRBJ2-1, with 7 bases that match TRBD1. Germline V lookup: CDR1 SQVTM, CDR2 ANQGSEA. With 4 bases clipped from V and 7 bases from J, the junction kept 10 bases outside the gene matches. CDR3 length: 14 residues. The CDR3 DNA reads as TGCAGCGTTGTCTGGTTCACAGGGGATAATGAGCAGTTCTTC. This encodes CSVVWFTGDNEQFF.

The chain joins TRBV10-2 to TRBJ2-7; TRBD1 matches 7 bases. This CDR3 contains 13 residues. V was clipped by 7 bases and J by 2 bases; unmatched bases: 5. Germline V CDR1 and CDR2: WSHSY, SAAADI. This CDR3 is CASNRQGTYEQYF. CDR3 DNA: TGCGCCAGCAACAGACAGGGAACCTACGAGCAGTACTTC.

As DNA, the CDR3 is TGTGCCAGCAGCGTAGTCGCGGGACAGGGGATCCGGGAGCTGTTTTTT. This gives the protein CASSVVAGQGIRELFF. The chain uses TRBV9 and TRBJ2-2, with TRBD1 identical over 10 bases. With 0 bases clipped from V and 9 bases from J, the junction kept 8 bases outside the gene matches. CDR1 and CDR2 from the germline V gene are SGDLS and YYNGEE. The CDR3 runs 16 residues.

V and J are TRBV5-1 and TRBJ2-2; tentative D call: TRBD1 (6 bases). The CDR3 length is 13 residues. Between the trimmed V and J ends, which lost 0 bases and 6 bases, there was a span of 6 bases. Germline loops: CDR1 SGHRS, CDR2 YFSETQ. The CDR3 nucleotides are TGCGCCAGCAGCTTGGACAGGGCCGGGGAGCTGTTTTTT. Translation gives CASSLDRAGELFF.

V and J are TRBV6-1 and TRBJ1-4, with 10 positions matching TRBD1. The CDR3 has 14 amino acids. Trimming cost V 5 bases and J 5 bases; bases outside gene matches: 2. Germline-derived CDR1 and CDR2 are MNHNS and SASEGT. This chain's CDR3 is CASSWGQGNEKLFF. CDR3 DNA: TGTGCCAGCAGTTGGGGACAGGGGAATGAAAAACTGTTTTTT.

This chain connects TRBV7-2 to TRBJ2-7, with D possibly matching TRBD2 (5 bases). The germline V and J ends were trimmed by 4 bases and 5 bases, with 15 bases remaining between them. The CDR3 covers 14 residues. Germline assignment: CDR1 SGHTA and CDR2 FQGNSA. The CDR3 reads CASSSGRTTNEQYF. CDR3 bases: TGTGCCAGCAGCTCAGGACGGACGACTAACGAGCAGTACTTC.

CDR3 sequence (DNA): TGTGCCAGCTCACTCGACAGGGGCAATCAGCCCCAGCATTTT. Its translation is CASSLDRGNQPQHF. V usage is TRBV18 and J usage is TRBJ1-5, with 7 bases identical to TRBD1. From germline, CDR1 is KGHSH and CDR2 LQKENI. The CDR3 totals 14 residues. With 4 bases clipped from V and 2 bases from J, the junction kept 2 bases outside the gene matches.

This chain joins TRBV14 and TRBJ1-4; 7 positions agree with TRBD1. Germline V gene sequence: CDR1 SGHDN, CDR2 FVKESK. This CDR3 spans 15 amino acids. The trim removed 4 bases at V and 4 bases at J, leaving 6 bases unmatched. For the CDR3, the DNA is TGTGCCAGCAGCCCCCGGGGACAGATTAATGAAAAACTGTTTTTT. It codes for CASSPRGQINEKLFF.

V gene TRBV5-1 combines with J gene TRBJ2-3, with 7 bases identical to TRBD1. The trim removed 3 bases at V and 2 bases at J, leaving 9 bases unmatched. The CDR3 runs to 16 residues. Germline-derived CDR1 and CDR2 are SGHRS and YFSETQ. The CDR3 DNA reads TGCGCCAGCAGCTCCGGGGCAGGGGGACACACAGATACGCAGTATTTT. Its protein is CASSSGAGGHTDTQYF.

The rearrangement joins TRBV19 to TRBJ2-2; D is possibly TRBD1 (5 bases). Looked up from germline, CDR1 is LNHDA and CDR2 is SQIVND (reference sequence). V dropped 1 base and J dropped 4 bases, with 10 bases sitting between them. The CDR3 has 15 residues. CDR3 DNA: TGTGCCAGTAGTATAGGGCAGGGCGGCACCGGGGAGCTGTTTTTT. Amino acids: CASSIGQGGTGELFF.

The chain couples TRBV7-2 to TRBJ1-5; D uncertain. Germline CDR1 reads SGHTA; CDR2 reads FQGNSA. The CDR3 has 15 amino acids. Trimming stripped 4 bases from V and 1 base from J, with 11 bases between. The CDR3 coding sequence is TGTGCCAGCAGCTCGGACTCCCGCAGCAATCAGCCCCAGCATTTT. It yields the protein CASSSDSRSNQPQHF.

The chain joins TRBV2 to TRBJ1-4; a possible D gene is TRBD1 (5 bases). The CDR3 covers 13 residues. V was shortened by 6 bases and J by 8 bases, with 13 bases between the two germline ends. Germline CDR1 SNHLY, CDR2 FYNNEI. Here the CDR3 DNA reads TGTGCCAGCAGGGGGGGACTTTGGGAAAAACTGTTTTTT. This encodes CASRGGLWEKLFF.

Here the CDR3 reads CAWSGGTGELFF. As DNA, the CDR3 is TGTGCCTGGAGTGGAGGCACCGGGGAGCTGTTTTTT. The chain carries TRBV30 and TRBJ2-2; no clear D gene. Germline CDR1 and CDR2: GTSNPN and SVGIG (reference sequence). This CDR3 is 12 amino acids long. V was trimmed by 1 base and J by 4 bases, leaving 4 bases between them.

The V and J genes are TRBV28 and TRBJ1-5, with D hard to call. In germline, CDR1 is MDHEN, CDR2 SYDVKM. This CDR3 contains 14 residues. V lost 1 base to trimming and J lost 7 bases, with 11 bases between them. The CDR3 sequence is CASSLLGERQPQHF. CDR3 DNA sequence: TGTGCCAGCAGTTTATTGGGAGAGCGACAGCCCCAGCATTTT.

The chain has TRBV6-5 and TRBJ1-3, with 8 bases aligning to TRBD1. The CDR3 contains 16 residues. The J segment lost 8 bases and the V segment lost 0 bases, leaving 9 bases of the junction unmatched. In germline, CDR1 is MNHEY, CDR2 SVGAGI. CDR3 region: CASSYSLQGGLDTIYF. Written as DNA, the CDR3 is TGTGCCAGCAGTTACTCCTTACAGGGGGGTTTGGACACCATATATTTT.